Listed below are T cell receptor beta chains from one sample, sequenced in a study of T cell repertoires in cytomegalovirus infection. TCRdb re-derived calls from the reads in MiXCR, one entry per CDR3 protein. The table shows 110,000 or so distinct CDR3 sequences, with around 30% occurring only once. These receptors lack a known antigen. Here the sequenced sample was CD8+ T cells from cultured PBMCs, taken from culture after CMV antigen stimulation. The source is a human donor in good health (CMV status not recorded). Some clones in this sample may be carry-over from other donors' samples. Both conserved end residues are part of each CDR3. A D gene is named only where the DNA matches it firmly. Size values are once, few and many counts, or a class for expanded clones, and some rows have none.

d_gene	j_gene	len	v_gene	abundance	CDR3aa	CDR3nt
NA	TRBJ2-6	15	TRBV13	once	CASSQRGVGANVLTF	TGTGCCAGCAGCCAGCGAGGGGTTGGGGCCAACGTCCTGACTTTC
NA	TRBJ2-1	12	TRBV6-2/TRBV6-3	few	CASSPFAEEQFF	TGTGCCAGCAGTCCCTTCGCGGAGGAGCAGTTCTTC
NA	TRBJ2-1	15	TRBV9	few	CASSVGGTVGNEQFF	TGTGCCAGCAGCGTGGGCGGGACAGTGGGGAATGAGCAGTTCTTC
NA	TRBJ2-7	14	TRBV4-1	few	CASSPADRAYEQYF	TGCGCCAGCAGCCCAGCCGACAGAGCCTACGAGCAGTACTTC
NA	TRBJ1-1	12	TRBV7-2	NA	CASSQSHAEAFF	TGTGCCAGCAGCCAGTCACACGCCGAAGCTTTCTTT
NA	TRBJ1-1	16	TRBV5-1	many	CASSLEGPGLNTEAFF	TGCGCCAGCAGCTTGGAGGGCCCAGGTCTAAACACTGAAGCTTTCTTT
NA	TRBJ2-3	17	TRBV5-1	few	CASGLRYPSGLTDTQYF	TGCGCCAGCGGGCTCCGTTATCCCAGCGGACTCACAGATACGCAGTATTTT
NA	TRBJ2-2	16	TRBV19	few	CASSISAEQGTGELFF	TGTGCCAGTAGTATATCGGCCGAACAGGGCACCGGGGAGCTGTTTTTT
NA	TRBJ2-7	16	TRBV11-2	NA	CASSPMVGGLLSEQYF	TGTGCCAGCAGCCCCATGGTCGGGGGGCTCCTCAGCGAGCAGTACTTC
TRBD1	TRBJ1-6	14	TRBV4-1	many	CASSQDRGDSPLHF	TGCGCCAGCAGCCAGGACAGGGGTGATTCACCCCTCCACTTT
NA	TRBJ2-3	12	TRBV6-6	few	CASTKGIDTQYF	TGTGCCAGCACAAAGGGTATAGATACGCAGTATTTT
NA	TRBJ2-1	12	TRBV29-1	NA	CSVEKATFEQFF	TGCAGCGTTGAAAAGGCCACGTTTGAGCAGTTCTTC
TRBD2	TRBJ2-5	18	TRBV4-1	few	CASSHPTSGGEYQETQYF	TGCGCCAGCAGCCACCCGACTAGCGGTGGCGAGTACCAAGAGACCCAGTACTTC
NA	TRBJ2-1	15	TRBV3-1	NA	CASSQGWKGEDEQFF	TGTGCCAGCAGCCAAGGGTGGAAGGGGGAGGATGAGCAGTTCTTC
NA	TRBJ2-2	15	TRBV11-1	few	CASSSRGAGTGELFF	TGTGCCAGCAGCTCTAGGGGGGCCGGCACCGGGGAGCTGTTTTTT
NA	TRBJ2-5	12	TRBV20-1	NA	CSARDLASTQYF	TGCAGTGCTAGAGATCTGGCGAGCACCCAGTACTTC